One sample yielded the 5 T cell receptor beta chains listed below, sequenced in a study of T cells in Graves' hyperthyroidism and ophthalmopathy. From RNA transcripts, TCR beta CDR3 regions were amplified. Researchers ran a first-round RT-PCR on the TCR CDR3 using the HTBI primer set. TCRdb processed the multiplex PCR reads anew with MiXCR; each CDR3 protein has one entry. The sample has about 400,000 distinct CDR3 sequences, approximately 16% seen once. Sequenced input: blood. The receptors come from a woman aged 60-75 years with Graves' ophthalmopathy.

This clonotype showed up just once. A read error may account for a junction end that differs from germline. This chain joins TRBV6-5 and TRBJ2-1; D is unclear. This CDR3 is 15 amino acids long. In germline, CDR1 is MNHEY, CDR2 SVGAGI. Here the CDR3 DNA reads TGTGCCGGCAGTTACGACCCCAGCTCCTACAATGAGCAGTTCTTC. Its translation is CAGSYDPSSYNEQFF.

The chain links TRBV15 to TRBJ2-2; tentative D call: TRBD1 (5 bases). The length of the CDR3 is 15 residues. The V end lost 5 bases, the J end lost 6 bases, and 16 bases lay between the germline ends. Germline CDR1 LNHNV, CDR2 YYDKDF (reference sequence). The CDR3 spells CATSPLQGLAGELFF. The CDR3 DNA follows: TGTGCCACCAGCCCGCTCCAGGGTTTGGCCGGGGAGCTGTTTTTT.

The chain uses TRBV6-4 and TRBJ1-6, with D hard to call. Germline assignment: CDR1 MRHNA and CDR2 SNTAGT. The germline V and J ends were trimmed by 4 bases and 10 bases, with 20 bases remaining between them. This CDR3 has 16 residues. The CDR3 DNA reads TGTGCCAGCAGTGCTGCTGGGCCACCTCGAGGATCACCCCTCCACTTT. Protein product: CASSAAGPPRGSPLHF.

This clonotype was observed many times. J is TRBJ2-7 and V is TRBV28, with D possibly TRBD1 on 6 matching bases. Germline-derived CDR1 and CDR2 are MDHEN and SYDVKM. The germline V and J ends were trimmed by 3 bases and 6 bases, with 21 bases remaining between them. The CDR3 runs to 16 residues. CDR3 sequence: CASSLGAFGDRVEQYF. For the CDR3, the DNA is TGTGCCAGCAGTTTGGGGGCCTTCGGGGACCGAGTCGAGCAGTACTTC.

This clonotype has at least ten counts. The chain uses TRBV20-1 and TRBJ2-1; 11 bases fit TRBD2. Germline CDR1 reads DFQATT; CDR2 reads SNEGSKA (reference sequence). This CDR3 has 15 residues. V dropped 1 base and J dropped 4; count of bases not matched to a gene: 3. Here the CDR3 reads CSARGTSGLYNEQFF. CDR3 DNA: TGCAGTGCTAGAGGGACTAGCGGGCTTTACAATGAGCAGTTCTTC.